This TCR beta chain was documented in a study of cytomegalovirus exposure and HLA in healthy donors. Study details: Genotyping showed 81% of roughly 400 donors falling in the Caucasian-associated ancestry cluster.

This clone was recorded once. Its antigen remains unidentified. The PCR contained 60 Vbeta and 13 Jbeta primers. Clones were read by immunoSEQ multiplex PCR, and TCRdb kept only the in-frame ones, dropping some. The top ten hold about 1.2% of the sample, which has 200,000 to 250,000 clones, under 90% seen once. Broader study findings: Data from an earlier analysis indicated that most TCR beta V segments were productive either about 87% or about 30% of the time. In a later analysis, TCR beta V- and J-gene trimming showed a link to a missense DCLRE1C variant.

At the time of sampling, donors were nominally healthy, though unrecorded immune exposures were likely. The sequenced sample was PBMCs. The clonotype was recovered from a human donor in good health.

The CDR3 DNA reads as TGCGCCAGCAGCTCAGCCGGACAGCTTTGGTCTAGCACAGATACGCAGTATTTT. Its translation: CASSSAGQLWSSTDTQYF. This chain uses TRBV5-1 with TRBJ2-3; D is perhaps TRBD1 (6 bases). Per germline, CDR1 SGHRS and CDR2 YFSETQ. The V end was cut by 3 bases, the J end by 0 bases, with 20 bases between. CDR3 size: 18 residues.